The present T cell receptor (beta chain) was sequenced within a study of blood T cells in healthy people across ages. Overall study findings and caveats: Significant beta diversity loss was already apparent by age approximately 38, declining roughly linearly. Naive T cell percentage by flow cytometry tracked strongly with beta diversity.

This clonotype has more than one count but fewer than ten. The antigen is undetermined. Each donor's blood draw was 8.5 to 10 milliliters of peripheral blood. CDR1 is SGHTS, CDR2 YDEGEE, per germline. Unmatched junction bases numbered 7, after V lost 1 base and J lost 1 base. The CDR3 is 19 residues long. Alongside a J-beta primer mix, a sample-barcoded 5' primer served in a second PCR lasting about 7 to 12 cycles. TCRdb re-analysed the 5' RACE reads in MiXCR, keeping a single row per CDR3 protein. The sample yields 700,000 to 950,000 distinct CDR3 sequences, roughly 64% seen once. The J gene is TRBJ2-6, the V gene TRBV5-8, with TRBD2 identical over 11 bases. Sequenced material: blood. This clonotype was obtained from a man under 40 in good health. The DNA of the CDR3 is TGTGCCAGCAGCTTGAGTTTTGGACTAGCGGGTTCTGGGGCCAACGTCCTGACTTTC. This codes for CASSLSFGLAGSGANVLTF.